These 20 T cell receptor beta chains share one sample of origin, sequenced in a study of blood T cell repertoires in COVID-19. Assay: immunoSEQ multiplex PCR; the TCRdb copy retains only in-frame clones and omits some. The top ten hold over 2% of the sample, which has about 170,000 clones, about 83% seen once. Sequenced input: peripheral blood. The receptors come from a woman aged 80 or over with acute or convalescent COVID-19.

In this sample, this clone turned up once. The chain links TRBV9 to TRBJ2-7, with 9 nucleotides matching TRBD2. Germline V lookup: CDR1 SGDLS, CDR2 YYNGEE. J gave up 2 bases and V 1 base, and 4 bases lay outside the gene matches. CDR3 length: 15 residues. DNA for the CDR3: TGTGCCAGCAGCGTATCCGGGACTAGCCCCTACGAGCAGTACTTC. This translates into CASSVSGTSPYEQYF.

V is TRBV2 and J is TRBJ1-5; D is ambiguous. Germline V lookup: CDR1 SNHLY, CDR2 FYNNEI. The length of the CDR3 is 15 residues. V was clipped by 3 bases and J by 1 base, with 10 bases between them. The CDR3 coding sequence is TGTGCCAGCAGTGATTCAGGTACGAGCAATCAGCCCCAGCATTTT. This encodes CASSDSGTSNQPQHF.

V gene TRBV3-1 (or the pseudogene TRBV3-2) combines with J gene TRBJ2-5; D remains ambiguous. The ends were cut back, 4 bases at V and 5 bases at J, with 8 bases in the middle. Germline lookup yields CDR1 LGHDT and CDR2 YNNKEL (reference sequence). The CDR3 length is 12 residues. CDR3 nucleotide sequence: TGTGCCAGCAGCCCCTATGTTGAGACCCAGTACTTC. Its protein is CASSPYVETQYF.

The V call is TRBV7-2, the J call TRBJ2-5, with TRBD1 as a possible D gene (5 bases). V shed 2 bases and J shed 1 base, with 11 bases lying between them. Germline-derived CDR1 and CDR2 are SGHTA and FQGNSA. There are 15 residues in the CDR3. The CDR3 DNA sequence: TGTGCCAGCAGCTTACCGCAGGGCCCCCAAGAGACCCAGTACTTC. Translation: CASSLPQGPQETQYF.

The V call is TRBV4-2, the J call TRBJ1-3; 8 bases agree with TRBD1. The germline gives CDR1 LGHNA, CDR2 YNFKEQ. The CDR3 has 14 amino acids. Trimming cost V 3 bases and J 2 bases; bases outside gene matches: 0. The CDR3 sequence: CASSQDRAGNTIYF. The CDR3 nucleotides are TGTGCCAGCAGCCAGGACAGGGCTGGAAACACCATATATTTT.

The CDR3 DNA is TGCGCCAGCAGCTTGGAAGTGAGCGGGGGTGGAGATACGCAGTATTTT. Its translation is CASSLEVSGGGDTQYF. The rearrangement uses TRBV5-1 and TRBJ2-3, with 8 bases identical to TRBD2. J lost 5 bases, V lost 0 bases, and 8 bases had no gene match. The CDR3 is 16 amino acids. Germline V gene sequence: CDR1 SGHRS, CDR2 YFSETQ. The full variable domain, its missing parts supplied by reference TRBV5-1 and TRBJ2-3, is KAGVTQTPRYLIKTRGQQVTLSCSPISGHRSVSWYQQTPGQGLQFLFEYFSETQRNKGNFPGRFSGRQFSNSRSEMNVSTLELGDSALYLCASSLEVSGGGDTQYFGPGTRLTVL.

In its sample, this clone was seen a few times. This rearrangement joins TRBV5-6 to TRBJ2-1, with 9 bases aligning to TRBD1. With 1 base clipped from V and 7 bases from J, the junction kept 15 bases outside the gene matches. Germline CDR1 SGHDT, CDR2 YYEEEE. This CDR3 has 18 residues. The CDR3 spells CASSLSRDRVRSLNEQFF. DNA for the CDR3: TGTGCCAGCAGCTTGAGCCGGGACAGGGTCAGATCCTTGAATGAGCAGTTCTTC.

The chain has TRBV27 and TRBJ1-3; the D is unclear. The V and J ends lost 5 bases and 0 bases respectively, with 8 bases between them. The CDR3 sequence is 14 residues long. The germline CDR1 and CDR2 sequences are MNHEY and SMNVEV (reference sequence). CDR3 in amino acids: CASSTAASGNTIYF. The CDR3 DNA is TGTGCCAGCAGTACTGCGGCCTCTGGAAACACCATATATTTT.

The chain couples TRBV6-4 to TRBJ2-2; 7 nucleotides line up with TRBD2. The germline CDR1 and CDR2 sequences are MRHNA and SNTAGT. This CDR3 spans 15 amino acids. Trimming took 5 bases from V and 1 from J; bases not matched to a gene: 4. CDR3 DNA sequence: TGTGCCAGCAGTTCCTCTAGCGGGAACACCGGGGAGCTGTTTTTT. It is translated as CASSSSSGNTGELFF.

The CDR3 DNA follows: TGTGCCAGCAGCTTGGGGGAGGGCAGCGGGGAGCTGTTTTTT. This translates into CASSLGEGSGELFF. This rearrangement joins TRBV5-4 to TRBJ2-2; 7 positions agree with TRBD2. The CDR3 is 14 residues long. V trimming: 0 bases; J trimming: 7 bases; junction bases outside the gene matches: 3. The germline V gene has CDR1 SGHNT and CDR2 YYREEE (reference sequence). The variable domain in full, completed from reference TRBV5-4 and TRBJ2-2, reads ETGVTQSPTHLIKTRGQQVTLRCSSQSGHNTVSWYQQALGQGPQFIFQYYREEENGRGNFPPRFSGLQFPNYSSELNVNALELDDSALYLCASSLGEGSGELFFGEGSRLTVL.

The chain carries TRBV7-2 and TRBJ2-1; the match to TRBD1 covers 9 bases. This CDR3 contains 14 residues. Germline CDR1 SGHTA, CDR2 FQGNSA. J lost 7 bases, V lost 1 base, and 2 bases had no gene match. The CDR3: CASSLGDRGNEQFF. DNA for the CDR3: TGTGCCAGCAGCTTAGGCGACAGGGGGAATGAGCAGTTCTTC.

The chain has TRBV24-1 and TRBJ2-1; 7 positions agree with TRBD2. CDR1 and CDR2 (germline): KGHDR, SFDVKD. The J segment lost 10 bases and the V segment lost 4 bases, leaving 15 bases of the junction unmatched. CDR3 length: 16 residues. The CDR3 protein is CATSDSAGERGGEQFF. DNA for the CDR3: TGTGCCACCAGTGACTCGGCTGGCGAGCGGGGTGGAGAGCAGTTCTTC.

The chain carries TRBV19 and TRBJ2-3; possible D gene TRBD1, 5 bases. The CDR3 sequence is 14 residues long. Germline V CDR1 and CDR2: LNHDA, SQIVND (reference sequence). Trimming left V 5 bases short and J 4 bases short, with 13 bases between. CDR3 nucleotides: TGTGCCAGTAGTCTACAGGCTGTTGCAGATACGCAGTATTTT. Its translation is CASSLQAVADTQYF.

The V and J genes are TRBV7-8 and TRBJ1-3; no clear D. The CDR3 has 12 amino acids. CDR1 and CDR2 from the germline V gene are SGHVS and FQNEAQ. The ends were cut back, 8 bases at V and 1 base at J, with 6 bases in the middle. In DNA form, the CDR3 reads TGTGCCAGCGGGGAGTCTGGAAACACCATATATTTT. It specifies CASGESGNTIYF.

The chain uses TRBV19 and TRBJ2-1; weak D call: TRBD2 (6 bases). V shed 9 bases and J shed 0 bases, with 27 bases lying between them. This CDR3 has 19 residues. In germline, CDR1 is LNHDA, CDR2 SQIVND (reference sequence). The CDR3 DNA sequence: TGTGCCAGCAGATCGCGGGGACGCCGCTCAGAAAGCTCCTACAATGAGCAGTTCTTC. Its protein product is CASRSRGRRSESSYNEQFF.

V usage is TRBV28 and J usage is TRBJ1-2, with D possibly being TRBD1 (6 bases). The CDR3 runs to 15 residues. Deletions cut 6 bases from V and 0 bases from J, with 14 bases between. The germline V gene has CDR1 MDHEN and CDR2 SYDVKM. The CDR3 region has the DNA TGTGCCAGCAGGGGTACAGGGAAGGCTAACTATGGCTACACCTTC. Amino acids: CASRGTGKANYGYTF.

Points on this clone: The same CDR3 arises from other DNA sequences in this sample as well. CDR3 nucleotide sequence: TGTGCCAGTAGTAGCTACTCTGGGGCCAACGTCCTGACTTTC. Translating it yields CASSSYSGANVLTF. The genes are TRBV19 and TRBJ2-6; D call uncertain. This CDR3 comprises 14 residues. CDR1 and CDR2 from the germline V gene are LNHDA and SQIVND (reference sequence). Deletions cut 4 bases from V and 0 bases from J, with 4 bases between.

The chain joins TRBV6-5 to TRBJ2-2; unclear D gene. The CDR3 sequence is 12 residues long. V lost 8 bases, J lost 4 bases, and 8 bases lay in between. Germline V gene lookup returns CDR1 MNHEY and CDR2 SVGAGI. The CDR3 nucleotides are TGTGCCAGCGGTTGGAGCACCGGGGAGCTGTTTTTT. It codes for CASGWSTGELFF.

The V gene is TRBV18, the J gene TRBJ1-1; TRBD1 agrees at 11 bases. After removal of 2 bases from V and 11 bases from J, the junction contained 7 bases not matched to a gene. This CDR3 has 14 residues. Germline CDR1 and CDR2: KGHSH and LQKENI. CDR3 nucleotides: TGTGCCAGCTCACCAACCGGGACAGGGGGTATGGCTTTCTTT. Translation gives CASSPTGTGGMAFF.

The J gene is TRBJ2-7, the V gene TRBV2; D is possibly TRBD2 (6 bases). The V end was cut by 7 bases, the J end by 4 bases, with 17 bases between. Germline values: CDR1 SNHLY, CDR2 FYNNEI. The CDR3 is made up of 14 amino acids. The CDR3 DNA reads as TGTGCCAGCACTCCTCAGGGACTGCAATACGAGCAGTACTTC. This translates into CASTPQGLQYEQYF.